This T cell receptor beta chain was sequenced during a study of T-cell reconstitution after alpha-beta-depleted transplantation in children (dated by TCRdb to between 2015 and 2016). Notes on the research overall: T-cell immune reconstitution after TCRalphabeta/CD19-depleted allogeneic hematopoietic cell transplantation in children was quantitatively tracked in the study by means of TCR repertoire profiling.

Via the germline V gene, CDR1 is SGHRS and CDR2 YFSETQ. From the cysteine through the phenylalanine, the CDR3 covers 17 amino acids. Solely the CDR3 DNA is kept, with 51 bases framed from the first base. Regarding this clonotype: The clone's antigen remains unknown. This could be a read error, since a much larger clone is one nucleotide away.

The library was obtained by PCR. Sequencing took place on an Illumina HiSeq 2500. Molecular barcoding was employed in the preparation of TCR libraries, with unique molecular identifiers being used to normalize TCRbeta repertoire quantification. The raw public reads went through TCRdb reprocessing: fastp at Q25, MiXCR clone calling, in-frame beta chains kept. When rows share a CDR3 protein, they turn into one entry using the most common DNA and genes. Counted in this sample were 260,000 or so distinct CDR3 sequences; 12% of them appeared once. Around 3% of the sample belongs to the ten largest clones.

The chain was built from TRBV5-1 and TRBJ2-1; TRBD1 agrees with 8 junctional bases. The sample here was PBMCs from the stem cell graft donor, taken from the stem cell graft. The sequence was collected from a human donor who donated a stem cell graft to a child with acute lymphoblastic leukemia. The CDR3 region has the sequence CASSQGARGTSYSEQFF. Read as DNA, the sequence is TGCGCCAGCAGCCAGGGGGCCAGGGGGACTTCCTACAGTGAGCAGTTCTTC. Reference TRBV5-1 and TRBJ2-1 genes cover what lies past the CDR3, so the full variable domain is KAGVTQTPRYLIKTRGQQVTLSCSPISGHRSVSWYQQTPGQGLQFLFEYFSETQRNKGNFPGRFSGRQFSNSRSEMNVSTLELGDSALYLCASSQGARGTSYSEQFFGPGTRLTVL.